In this sample, the clone carrying this T cell receptor (beta chain) turned up a few times. Patients selected for sequencing had displayed CD8+CD57+ cell expansion by flow cytometry. Patients had not yet gotten any therapy when their blood was taken for sampling. This entry is derived from a study of CD8+CD57+ T cells in acquired aplastic anemia. Study overall: CD4+ and CD8+ cells, once sorted, gave DNA averaging approximately 3.3 ug.

Genomic DNA provided the template from which TCR beta VDJ and CDR3 profiles were obtained. TCRdb used MiXCR to reprocess the reads, holding one entry per CDR3 protein. The table records some 180,000 distinct CDR3 sequences, 63% of them present only once. Trimming cost V 2 bases and J 1 base; bases outside gene matches: 13. Germline V gene lookup returns CDR1 MGHRA and CDR2 YSYEKL. The CDR3 spans 19 residues. This clonotype was obtained from a human donor with aplastic anemia. The material sequenced was sorted CD4+, CD8+, or CD8+CD57+ T cells (not recorded which) from PBMCs. The J gene is TRBJ1-4, the V gene TRBV4-1; 7 nucleotides line up with TRBD1. The CDR3 spells CASSQWVYDRVETNEKLFF. The CDR3 DNA reads TGCGCCAGCAGCCAATGGGTCTATGACAGGGTAGAAACTAATGAAAAACTGTTTTTT.